This T cell receptor (beta chain) was identified in a study of control samples from healthy donors and cancer patients. J lost 4 bases, V lost 0 bases, and 5 bases had no gene match. The CDR3 is 16 amino acids. Germline values: CDR1 MNHEY, CDR2 SMNVEV (reference sequence). Libraries were prepared by immunoSEQ multiplex PCR; TCRdb keeps only in-frame clonotypes and omits some of them. This sample has just under 150,000 clones, with about 91% found just once. This clonotype was obtained from a young man in good health. V and J are TRBV27 and TRBJ2-1; TRBD2 agrees at 8 bases. What was sequenced was blood. The CDR3 sequence is CASSLSLAGGYNEQFF. CDR3 nucleotide sequence: TGTGCCAGCAGTTTATCGTTGGCGGGGGGTTACAATGAGCAGTTCTTC.